This T cell receptor beta chain comes out of a study of T cells after yellow fever vaccination. This clonotype was seen ten or more times. Each CDR3 protein is one row after TCRdb ran MiXCR on the 5' RACE reads. Among 75,000 to 100,000 distinct CDR3 sequences, 7.5% to 10% were seen once, and the ten largest hold around a sixth. The V segment lost 4 bases and the J segment 4 bases; nucleotides outside the gene matches: 4. The CDR3 has 15 amino acids. The germline V gene encodes CDR1 LNHDA and CDR2 SQIVND (reference sequence). The sequence was obtained from a young man who received the YFV17D yellow fever vaccine. The source material was CD8+ T cells not binding an NS4B(214-222) dextramer, sorted from PBMCs, sampled around 16 days after the first yellow fever vaccination. The rearrangement links TRBV19 to TRBJ2-1, with 10 bases lining up with TRBD1. The CDR3 sequence: CASSTGTGAYNEQFF. CDR3 sequence (DNA): TGTGCCAGTAGTACCGGGACAGGGGCGTACAATGAGCAGTTCTTC.